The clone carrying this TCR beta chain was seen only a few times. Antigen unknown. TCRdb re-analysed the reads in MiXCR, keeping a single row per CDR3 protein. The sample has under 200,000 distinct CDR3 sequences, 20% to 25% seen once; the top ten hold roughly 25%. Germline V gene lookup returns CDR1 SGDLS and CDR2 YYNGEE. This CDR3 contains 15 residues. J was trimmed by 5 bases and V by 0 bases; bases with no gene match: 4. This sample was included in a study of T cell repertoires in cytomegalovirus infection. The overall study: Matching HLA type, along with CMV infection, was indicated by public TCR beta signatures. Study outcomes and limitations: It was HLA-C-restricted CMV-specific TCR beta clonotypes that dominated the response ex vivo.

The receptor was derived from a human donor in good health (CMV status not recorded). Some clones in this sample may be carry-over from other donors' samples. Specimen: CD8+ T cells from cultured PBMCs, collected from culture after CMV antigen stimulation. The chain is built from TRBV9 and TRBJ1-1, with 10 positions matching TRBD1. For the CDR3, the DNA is TGTGCCAGCAGCGTAGTGACAGGGGGCGGAACTGAAGCTTTCTTT. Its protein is CASSVVTGGGTEAFF.